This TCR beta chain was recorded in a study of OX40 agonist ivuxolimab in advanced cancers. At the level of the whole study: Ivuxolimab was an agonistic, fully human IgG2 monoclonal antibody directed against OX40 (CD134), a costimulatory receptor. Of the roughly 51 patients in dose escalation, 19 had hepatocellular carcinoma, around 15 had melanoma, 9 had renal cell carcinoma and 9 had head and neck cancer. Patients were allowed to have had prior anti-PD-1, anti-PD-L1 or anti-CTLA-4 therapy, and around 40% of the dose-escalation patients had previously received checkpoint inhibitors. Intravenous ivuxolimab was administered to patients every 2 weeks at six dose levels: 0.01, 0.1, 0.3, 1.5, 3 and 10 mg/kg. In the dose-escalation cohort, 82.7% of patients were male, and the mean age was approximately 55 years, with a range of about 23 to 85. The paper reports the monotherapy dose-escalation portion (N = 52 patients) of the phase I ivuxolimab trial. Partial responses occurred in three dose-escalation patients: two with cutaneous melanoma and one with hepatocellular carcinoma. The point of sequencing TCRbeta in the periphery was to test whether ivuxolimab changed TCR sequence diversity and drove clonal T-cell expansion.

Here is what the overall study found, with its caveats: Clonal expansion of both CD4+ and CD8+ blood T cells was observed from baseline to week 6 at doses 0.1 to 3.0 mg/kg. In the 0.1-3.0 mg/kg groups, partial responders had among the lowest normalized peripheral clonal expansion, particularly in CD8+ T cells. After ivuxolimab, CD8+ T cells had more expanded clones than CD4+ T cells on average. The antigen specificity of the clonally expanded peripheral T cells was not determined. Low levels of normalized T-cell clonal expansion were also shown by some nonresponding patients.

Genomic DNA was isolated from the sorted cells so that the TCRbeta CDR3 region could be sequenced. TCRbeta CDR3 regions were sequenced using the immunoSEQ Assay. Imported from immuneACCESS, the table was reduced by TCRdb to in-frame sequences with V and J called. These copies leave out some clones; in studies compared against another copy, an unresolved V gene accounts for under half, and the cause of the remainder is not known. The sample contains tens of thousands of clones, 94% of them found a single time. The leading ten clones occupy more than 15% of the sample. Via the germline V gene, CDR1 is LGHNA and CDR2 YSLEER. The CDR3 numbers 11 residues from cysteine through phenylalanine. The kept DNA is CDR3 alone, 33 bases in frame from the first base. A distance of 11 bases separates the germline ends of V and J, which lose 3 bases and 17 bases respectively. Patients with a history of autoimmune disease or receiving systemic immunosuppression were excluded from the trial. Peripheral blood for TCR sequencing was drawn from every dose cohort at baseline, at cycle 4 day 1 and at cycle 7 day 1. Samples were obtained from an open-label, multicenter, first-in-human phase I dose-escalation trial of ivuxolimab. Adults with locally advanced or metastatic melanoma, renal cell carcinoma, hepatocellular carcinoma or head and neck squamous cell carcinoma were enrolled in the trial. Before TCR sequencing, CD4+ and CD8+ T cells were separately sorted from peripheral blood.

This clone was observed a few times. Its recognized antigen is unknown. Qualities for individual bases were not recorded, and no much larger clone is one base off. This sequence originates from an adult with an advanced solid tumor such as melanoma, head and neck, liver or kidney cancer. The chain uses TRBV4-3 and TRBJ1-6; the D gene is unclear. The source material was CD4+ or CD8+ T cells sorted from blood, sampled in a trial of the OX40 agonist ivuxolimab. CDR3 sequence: CASSHPGPIHF. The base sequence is TGCGCCAGCAGCCATCCCGGGCCAATCCACTTT.